These 30 T cell receptor beta chains came from one sample sequenced in a study of glioma-infiltrating T cells. Using RNA template, CDR3s of TCR alpha and beta were amplified with iRepertoire arm-PCR. A single record per CDR3 protein comes from TCRdb applying MiXCR to the multiplex PCR reads. The profile covers tens of thousands of distinct CDR3 sequences, with around 37% appearing a single time and under 40% taken by the ten largest. The sequenced sample consisted of glioma tissue, nonneoplastic brain tissue, or PBMCs (not recorded which). The source is a human donor with low-grade glioma or glioblastoma, undergoing nonglioma brain surgery, or in good health (not recorded which).

In its sample, this clonotype was seen many times. The chain combines TRBV19 with TRBJ2-7, with 7 positions matching TRBD1. The CDR3 runs to 13 residues. V lost 1 base to trimming and J lost 6 bases; unmatched junction nucleotides: 3. CDR1 is LNHDA and CDR2 is SQIVND in the germline V gene (reference sequence). The CDR3 sequence is CASSIGTGTEQYF. The CDR3 DNA is TGTGCCAGTAGTATAGGGACAGGTACCGAGCAGTACTTC.

This clonotype was counted only a few times. This rearrangement joins TRBV9 to TRBJ2-3; TRBD2 aligns across 11 bases. Germline CDR1 reads SGDLS; CDR2 reads YYNGEE. V lost 0 bases to trimming and J lost 0 bases; unmatched junction nucleotides: 12. The CDR3 is 20 amino acids. The CDR3 spells CASSVEDSGRADSSTDTQYF. In DNA form, the CDR3 reads TGTGCCAGCAGCGTAGAAGATAGCGGGAGGGCCGACTCTAGCACAGATACGCAGTATTTT.

A note on this clonotype: A clone one base away is much larger, so this may be a read error. V and J are TRBV7-2 and TRBJ2-1; D is uncertain. Per the germline V gene, CDR1 is SGHTA and CDR2 is FQGNSA. This CDR3 has 15 residues. V lost 3 bases to trimming and J lost 3 bases, with 12 bases between them. The CDR3, as DNA: TGTGCCAGCAGCTTTGGCCAGGAGAACTACAATGAGCAGTTCTTC. Translating it yields CASSFGQENYNEQFF.

V is TRBV5-6 and J is TRBJ2-5; no definite D call. Per germline, CDR1 SGHDT and CDR2 YYEEEE. V was cut by 0 bases and J by 9 bases, with 6 bases left in between. There are 11 residues in the CDR3. The CDR3 reads CASSLEGSQYF. DNA of the CDR3: TGTGCCAGCAGCTTGGAGGGTTCCCAGTACTTC.

In its sample, this clonotype was seen many times. CDR3 coding DNA: TGTGCCAGCAGCCCATACAGTACAACTAATGAAAAACTGTTTTTT. It codes for CASSPYSTTNEKLFF. The chain is built from TRBV7-2 and TRBJ1-4; D is undetermined. Deletions cut 5 bases from V and 0 bases from J, with 10 bases between. The CDR3 contains 15 residues. Germline assignment: CDR1 SGHTA and CDR2 FQGNSA.

On this clonotype: A much bigger clone sits one base away, suggesting this may be a read error. This chain connects TRBV24-1 to TRBJ2-6, with 8 bases identical to TRBD1. The CDR3 is 16 residues long. Germline V lookup: CDR1 KGHDR, CDR2 SFDVKD. V was clipped by 2 bases and J by 5 bases; unmatched bases: 4. The CDR3: CATSDSRGLRANVLTF. CDR3 DNA: TGTGCCACCAGTGATTCCAGGGGGCTCAGGGCCAACGTCCTGACTTTC.

V is TRBV19 and J is TRBJ2-7, with D possibly being TRBD1 or TRBD2 (5 bases each). V lost 0 bases, J lost 0 bases, and 18 bases lay in between. Germline CDR1 and CDR2: LNHDA and SQIVND (reference sequence). The CDR3 has 18 residues. The DNA for the CDR3 is TGTGCCAGTAGTATAGAATCGATGAGGGGACGGGACTCCTACGAGCAGTACTTC. Protein product: CASSIESMRGRDSYEQYF.

This clonotype has a count of ten or more. The genes are TRBV20-1 and TRBJ1-1; 9 bases line up with TRBD1. There are 12 residues in the CDR3. Germline V gene lookup returns CDR1 DFQATT and CDR2 SNEGSKA (reference sequence). J gave up 7 bases and V 3 bases, and 3 bases lay outside the gene matches. Written as DNA, the CDR3 is TGCAGTGCTAGCGGGACAGGGTTTGAAGCTTTCTTT. It translates to CSASGTGFEAFF.

This clonotype was observed many times. The chain combines TRBV7-3 with TRBJ1-1; a possible D gene is TRBD1 (5 bases). From germline, CDR1 is SGHTA and CDR2 FQGTGA. The germline V and J ends were trimmed by 0 bases and 1 base, with 9 bases remaining between them. This CDR3 region has 15 residues. The CDR3 spells CASSLTGRGNTEAFF. The CDR3 DNA sequence: TGTGCCAGCAGCTTAACGGGGCGAGGGAACACTGAAGCTTTCTTT.

At least ten counts were recorded for this clonotype. The chain has TRBV19 and TRBJ1-5; D remains ambiguous. Per germline, CDR1 LNHDA and CDR2 SQIVND (reference sequence). The CDR3 loop spans 16 amino acids. V was trimmed by 7 bases and J by 4 bases, leaving 20 bases between them. The CDR3, as DNA: TGTGCCAGTAAGGGCCCCTTAAACCGTGTAAATCAGCCCCAGCATTTT. Protein sequence: CASKGPLNRVNQPQHF.

This clonotype was counted ten times or more. The rearrangement uses TRBV20-1 and TRBJ2-7; D remains unclear. Germline V gives CDR1 DFQATT, CDR2 SNEGSKA (reference sequence). The V end lost 6 bases, the J end lost 3 bases, and 12 bases lay between the germline ends. The CDR3 runs to 12 residues. CDR3 region: CSATTQSYEQYF. DNA for the CDR3: TGCAGTGCAACCACGCAGAGCTACGAGCAGTACTTC.

The table lists this clonotype with many counts. The chain recombines TRBV28 with TRBJ1-2; unclear D gene. The V gene lost 5 bases and the J gene lost 5 bases, with 12 bases spanning the gap. The CDR3 is 13 residues long. Germline values: CDR1 MDHEN, CDR2 SYDVKM. The CDR3 sequence is CASSLRGWYGYTF. The CDR3 DNA reads TGTGCCAGCAGTCTCCGGGGTTGGTATGGCTACACCTTC.

This clonotype occurred a few times. The J gene is TRBJ1-1, the V gene TRBV18; no definite D call. This CDR3 contains 14 residues. CDR1 and CDR2 from the germline V gene are KGHSH and LQKENI. V lost 1 base and J 0 bases, leaving 6 bases between the germline ends. The CDR3 reads CASSPQGMNTEAFF. CDR3 coding DNA: TGTGCCAGCTCACCACAGGGCATGAACACTGAAGCTTTCTTT. Looking up the rest from reference TRBV18 and TRBJ1-1 gives the full variable domain: NAGVMQNPRHLVRRRGQEARLRCSPMKGHSHVYWYRQLPEEGLKFMVYLQKENIIDESGMPKERFSAEFPKEGPSILRIQQVVRGDSAAYFCASSPQGMNTEAFFGQGTRLTVV.

To note about this clonotype: Without the conserved terminal phenylalanine or tryptophan, this CDR3 likely stems from a read error. CDR3 nucleotide sequence: TGTGCCAGCAGCTTATTACGGGACACCTCCTTCAAAGATACGCAGTATCTT. It specifies CASSLLRDTSFKDTQYL. The J gene is TRBJ2-3, the V gene TRBV7-2; D perhaps matches TRBD1 (6 bases). Germline V gives CDR1 SGHTA, CDR2 FQGNSA. The CDR3 loop spans 17 amino acids. Trimming cost V 2 bases and J 5 bases, with 20 bases left between them.

This clonotype has at least ten counts. V gene TRBV29-1 combines with J gene TRBJ2-3; 7 bases fit TRBD1. CDR1 and CDR2 (germline): SQVTM, ANQGSEA. V shed 7 bases and J 6 bases; nucleotides not matched to a gene: 13. CDR3 length: 14 amino acids. CDR3 sequence: CSDSMTGIVDTQYF. The CDR3 coding sequence is TGCAGCGATTCAATGACAGGGATTGTGGATACGCAGTATTTT.

In its sample, this clonotype was seen many times. This chain joins TRBV7-2 and TRBJ2-7; 9 bases are shared with TRBD1. J gave up 2 bases and V 1 base, and 3 bases lay outside the gene matches. The CDR3 runs to 15 residues. Germline-derived CDR1 and CDR2 are SGHTA and FQGNSA. In DNA form, the CDR3 reads TGTGCCAGCAGCTTAGAACAGGGGGCGACCTACGAGCAGTACTTC. This encodes CASSLEQGATYEQYF.

This clonotype was seen once. This may come from a read error, since a much larger clone is one base off. The chain joins TRBV11-2 to TRBJ2-7; 8 positions match TRBD1. The germline gives CDR1 SGHAT, CDR2 FQNNGV. The CDR3 extends over 14 amino acids. V lost 5 bases and J lost 4; bases outside the gene matches: 7. CDR3 bases: TGTGCCAGCAGCACGGGACAGGTGAAATACGAGCAGTACTTC. Its protein product is CASSTGQVKYEQYF.

A remark on this clonotype: At one end, the junction sequence differs from germline, possibly due to a read error. The chain employs TRBV19 and TRBJ2-1, with D uncertain. Per the germline V gene, CDR1 is LNHDA and CDR2 is SQIVND (reference sequence). This CDR3 comprises 14 residues. The CDR3 loop is CACSIEGEYNEQFF. CDR3 nucleotide sequence: TGTGCCTGTAGTATAGAAGGAGAGTACAATGAGCAGTTCTTC.

In regard to this clonotype: Its ends do not fully match the called genes, so a read error is possible. The CDR3 spells CSASLASGEKYF. The CDR3 DNA is TGCAGTGCTAGCTTAGCTAGCGGCGAGAAGTACTTC. The V and J genes are TRBV20-1 and TRBJ2-7; TRBD2 matches at 7 bases. Germline CDR1 DFQATT, CDR2 SNEGSKA (reference sequence). The CDR3 contains 12 residues.

As to this clonotype: Lacking the conserved final phenylalanine or tryptophan, this CDR3 likely reflects a read error. CDR3 nucleotides: TGTGCCAGCAGTGAATCTAGCGCTTTCGCCGGGGAGCTGTTTCTT. It codes for CASSESSAFAGELFL. The rearrangement uses TRBV25-1 and TRBJ2-2, with D tentatively TRBD2 (6 bases). The CDR3 sequence is 15 residues long. V lost 1 base and J 6 bases, leaving 12 bases between the germline ends. From germline, CDR1 is MGHDK and CDR2 SYGVNS.

This clonotype was counted between two and nine times. Lacking the conserved final phenylalanine or tryptophan, this CDR3 likely reflects a read error. The chain recombines TRBV29-1 with TRBJ1-2, with D tentatively TRBD1 (6 bases). Trimming pared 4 bases from V and 0 bases from J, leaving 12 bases between. Germline CDR1 and CDR2: SQVTM and ANQGSEA. The CDR3 spans 14 residues. The CDR3 DNA reads as TGCAGCGTTGGAAAGACAGGAGCTAACTATGGCTACACCCTC. This sequence encodes CSVGKTGANYGYTL.

This clonotype has a count of ten or more. The CDR3: CAISVLADEQYF. The CDR3 bases are TGTGCCATCAGTGTACTAGCGGACGAGCAGTACTTC. This chain links TRBV10-3 with TRBJ2-7; TRBD2 aligns across 8 bases. This CDR3 contains 12 residues. After removal of 4 bases from V and 5 bases from J, the junction contained 1 base not matched to a gene. In germline, CDR1 is ENHRY, CDR2 SYGVKD.

There are many counts of this clonotype. The gene calls are TRBV19 and TRBJ2-4; D possibly uses TRBD1 or TRBD2 (6 bases each). Germline lookup yields CDR1 LNHDA and CDR2 SQIVND (reference sequence). The CDR3 has 15 residues. V was shortened by 7 bases and J by 0 bases, with 13 bases between the two germline ends. CDR3: CASTGGGLAKNIQYF. Written as DNA, the CDR3 is TGTGCCAGTACTGGAGGGGGTCTAGCCAAAAACATTCAGTACTTC.

As for this clonotype: Relative to the germline gene, one junction end is altered; a read error may explain this. The genes are TRBV18 and TRBJ2-2; 9 positions agree with TRBD1. CDR3 length: 16 residues. Germline CDR1 KGHSH, CDR2 LQKENI. DNA for the CDR3: TGTGCCAGCTCACCACAACAGGGGGCGAACACCGAGGAGCTGGTTTTT. Translated, it gives CASSPQQGANTEELVF.

Remarks on this clonotype: Likely a read error: the CDR3 ends without its conserved phenylalanine or tryptophan. The chain employs TRBV7-2 and TRBJ1-1, with D perhaps TRBD1 (6 bases). The germline CDR1 and CDR2 sequences are SGHTA and FQGNSA. This CDR3 has 16 residues. V was clipped by 0 bases and J by 1 base, with 12 bases between them. CDR3 nucleotide sequence: TGTGCCAGCAGCTTAGCAGGCAACAGGGAGAACACTGAAGCTTTCATT. Residues: CASSLAGNRENTEAFI.

As for this clonotype: A read error may explain this, as a much larger clone is one base away. The chain links TRBV19 to TRBJ2-2, with 11 bases fitting TRBD1. Losses at the gene ends were 7 bases for V and 3 bases for J; bases not matched to a gene: 7. The CDR3 is 16 residues long. Germline CDR1 reads LNHDA; CDR2 reads SQIVND (reference sequence). This CDR3 reads CASTTRDRGYTGELFF. For the CDR3, the DNA is TGTGCCAGTACTACCCGGGACAGGGGGTACACCGGGGAGCTGTTTTTT.

This clonotype appeared many times. The gene calls are TRBV12-3 or TRBV12-4 and TRBJ1-5, with D hard to call. This CDR3 has 13 amino acids. V dropped 3 bases and J dropped 0 bases, with 3 bases sitting between them. Written as DNA, the CDR3 is TGTGCCAGCAGTTTTAATAGCAATCAGCCCCAGCATTTT. Translated, it gives CASSFNSNQPQHF.

Only one count was recorded for this clonotype. A much larger clone differs by one base, so this may be a read error. Here the CDR3 DNA reads TGCAGAGGTCATATCTTAAATGAGCAGTTCTTC. Residues: CRGHILNEQFF. The chain carries TRBV29-1 and TRBJ2-1; D is uncertain. The CDR3 length is 11 residues. CDR1 is SQVTM and CDR2 is ANQGSEA in the germline V gene.

This clonotype appeared a single time. A much larger clone lies a single base off, so this may be a read error. The genes are TRBV5-1 and TRBJ2-1; TRBD2 aligns across 9 bases. Germline CDR1 and CDR2: SGHRS and YFSETQ. The CDR3 loop spans 15 amino acids. CDR3 sequence: CDSSSGLASYNEQFF. CDR3 DNA sequence: TGCGACAGCAGCTCGGGACTAGCCTCCTACAATGAGCAGTTCTTC.

In this sample, this clonotype turned up many times. This rearrangement joins TRBV3-1 to TRBJ2-1, with D perhaps TRBD1 or TRBD2 (5 bases each). V lost 0 bases to trimming and J lost 9 bases, with 12 bases between them. Looked up from germline, CDR1 is LGHDT and CDR2 is YNNKEL (reference sequence). The CDR3 spans 14 residues. CDR3 in DNA: TGTGCCAGCAGCCAAGAGCGAGGGGTTATTGAGCAGTTCTTC. Translation: CASSQERGVIEQFF.